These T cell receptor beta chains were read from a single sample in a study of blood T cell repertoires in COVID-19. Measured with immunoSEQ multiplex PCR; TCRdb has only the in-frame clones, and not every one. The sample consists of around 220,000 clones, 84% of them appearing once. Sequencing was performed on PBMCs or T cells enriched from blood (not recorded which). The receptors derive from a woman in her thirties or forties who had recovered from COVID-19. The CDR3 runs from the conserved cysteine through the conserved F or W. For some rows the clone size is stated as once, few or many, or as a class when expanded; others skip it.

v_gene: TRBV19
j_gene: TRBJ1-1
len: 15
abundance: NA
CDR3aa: CASSIGTGWDTEAFF

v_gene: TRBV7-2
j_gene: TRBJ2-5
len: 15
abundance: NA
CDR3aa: CASSSRTGSVQTQYF

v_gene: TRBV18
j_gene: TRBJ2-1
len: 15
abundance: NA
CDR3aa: CASSPGLAGGAEQFF

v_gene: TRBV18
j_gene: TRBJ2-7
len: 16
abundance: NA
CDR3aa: CASSPFGQTSSYEQYF

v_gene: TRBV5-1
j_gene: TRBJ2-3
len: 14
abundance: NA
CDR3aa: CASRLAGYTDTQYF

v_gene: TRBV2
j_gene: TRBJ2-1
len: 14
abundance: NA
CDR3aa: CASRLLAGGNEQFF

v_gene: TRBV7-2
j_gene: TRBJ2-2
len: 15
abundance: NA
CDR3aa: CASSFSGRSTGELFF

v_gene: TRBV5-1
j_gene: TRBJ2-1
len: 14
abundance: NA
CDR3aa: CASSLGSRDNEQFF

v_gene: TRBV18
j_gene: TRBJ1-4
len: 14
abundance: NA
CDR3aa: CASSRGAANEKLFF

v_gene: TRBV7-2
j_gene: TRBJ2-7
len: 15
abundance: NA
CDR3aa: CASTPTGLAGYEQYF

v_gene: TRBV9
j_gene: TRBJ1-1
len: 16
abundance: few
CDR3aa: CASSAPGQGSNTEAFF

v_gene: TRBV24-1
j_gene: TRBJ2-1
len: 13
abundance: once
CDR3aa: CATSDGLGNEQFF

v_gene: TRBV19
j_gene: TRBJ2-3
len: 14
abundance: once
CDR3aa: CASSTDRGPDTQYF

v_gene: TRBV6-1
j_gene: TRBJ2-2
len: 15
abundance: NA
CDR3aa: CASSEQGGNTGELFF

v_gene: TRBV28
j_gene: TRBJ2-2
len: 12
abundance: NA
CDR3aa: CASSLFGGELFF

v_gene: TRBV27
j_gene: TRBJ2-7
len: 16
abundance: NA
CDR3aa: CASSFGGTGVTYEQYF

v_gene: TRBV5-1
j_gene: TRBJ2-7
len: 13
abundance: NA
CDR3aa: CASSLGSGYEQYF

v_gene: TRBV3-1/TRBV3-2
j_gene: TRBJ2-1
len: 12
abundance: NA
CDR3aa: CASSQRANEQFF

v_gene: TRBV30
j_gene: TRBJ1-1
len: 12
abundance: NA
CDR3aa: CAYVQGNTEAFF

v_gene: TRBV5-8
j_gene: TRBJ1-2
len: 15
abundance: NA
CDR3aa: CATGQGFPLSDGYTF

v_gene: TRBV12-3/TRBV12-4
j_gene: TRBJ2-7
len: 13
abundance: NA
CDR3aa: CASSFNRYYEQYF

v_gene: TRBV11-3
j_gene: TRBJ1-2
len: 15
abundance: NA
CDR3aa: CASSENPTLSYGYTF

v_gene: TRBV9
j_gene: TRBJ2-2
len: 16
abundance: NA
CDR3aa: CASSPRQGKGAGELFF

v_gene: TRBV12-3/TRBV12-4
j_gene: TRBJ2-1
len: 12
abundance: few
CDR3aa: CASGNRGYEQFF

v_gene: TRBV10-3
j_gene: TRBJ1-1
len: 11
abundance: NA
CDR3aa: CAIRGDSEAFF

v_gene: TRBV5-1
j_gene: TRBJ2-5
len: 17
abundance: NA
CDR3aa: CASKTGTSGGLRETQYF

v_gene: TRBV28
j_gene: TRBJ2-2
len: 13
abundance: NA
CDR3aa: CASSPGNTGELFF

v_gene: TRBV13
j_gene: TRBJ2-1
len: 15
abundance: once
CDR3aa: CASSRRLVADNEQFF

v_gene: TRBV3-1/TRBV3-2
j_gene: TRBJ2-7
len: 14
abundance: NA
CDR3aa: CASRGSGRPYEQYF

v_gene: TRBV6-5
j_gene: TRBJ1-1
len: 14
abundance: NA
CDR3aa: CASSLVGEGTEAFF

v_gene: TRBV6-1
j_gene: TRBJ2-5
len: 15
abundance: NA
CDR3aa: CASSEAAAYQETQYF

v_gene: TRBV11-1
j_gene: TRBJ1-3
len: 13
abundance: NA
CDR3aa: CASSFSPVDTIYF

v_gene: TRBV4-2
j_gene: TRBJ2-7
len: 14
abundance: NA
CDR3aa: CASSQEASSYEQYF

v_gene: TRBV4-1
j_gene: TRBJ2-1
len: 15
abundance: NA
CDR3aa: CASSQGGLAAYEQFF

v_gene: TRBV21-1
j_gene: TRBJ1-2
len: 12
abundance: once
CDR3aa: CASSKPLYGYTF

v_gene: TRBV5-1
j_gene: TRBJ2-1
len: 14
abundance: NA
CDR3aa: CASSLALAGNEQFF

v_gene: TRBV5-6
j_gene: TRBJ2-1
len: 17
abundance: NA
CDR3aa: CASSPRLAWSSYNEQFF

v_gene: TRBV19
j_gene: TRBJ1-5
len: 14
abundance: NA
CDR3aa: CASSVRDSNQPQHF

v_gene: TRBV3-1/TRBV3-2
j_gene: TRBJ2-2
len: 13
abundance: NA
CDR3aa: CASSQNVGGELFF

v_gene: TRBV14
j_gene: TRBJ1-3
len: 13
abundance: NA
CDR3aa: CASSQDLRDTIYF

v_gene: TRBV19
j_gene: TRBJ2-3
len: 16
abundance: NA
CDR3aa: CASSTDRGWGTDTQYF

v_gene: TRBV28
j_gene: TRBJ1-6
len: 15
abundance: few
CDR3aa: CASKKRDRVASPLHF

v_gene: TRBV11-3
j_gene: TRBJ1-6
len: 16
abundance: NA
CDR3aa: CASSQRTGFNNSPLHF

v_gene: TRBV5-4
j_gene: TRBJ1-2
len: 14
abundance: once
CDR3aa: CASSPRQGFEGYTF

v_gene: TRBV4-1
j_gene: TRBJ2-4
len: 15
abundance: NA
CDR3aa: CASSQIGSGKNIQYF

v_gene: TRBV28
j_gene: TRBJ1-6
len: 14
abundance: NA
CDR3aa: CASSPTGYNSPLHF

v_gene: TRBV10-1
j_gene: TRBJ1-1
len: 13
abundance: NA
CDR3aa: CASKQGMNTEAFF

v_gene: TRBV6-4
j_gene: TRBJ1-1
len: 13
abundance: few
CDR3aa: CASSSGANTEAFF

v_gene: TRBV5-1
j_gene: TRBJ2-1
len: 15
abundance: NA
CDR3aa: CASSLVAGGNNEQFF

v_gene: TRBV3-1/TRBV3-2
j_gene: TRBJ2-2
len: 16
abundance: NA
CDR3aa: CASSPVDLGGAGELFF

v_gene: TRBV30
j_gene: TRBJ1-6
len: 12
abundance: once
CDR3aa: CAWRTGDSPLHF

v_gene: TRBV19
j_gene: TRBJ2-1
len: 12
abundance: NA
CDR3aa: CASMDYLNEQFF

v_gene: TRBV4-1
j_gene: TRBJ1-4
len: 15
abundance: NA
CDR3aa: CASSQDYRGDEKLFF

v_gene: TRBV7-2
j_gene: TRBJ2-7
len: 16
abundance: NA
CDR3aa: CASSPEVGRVTYEQYF

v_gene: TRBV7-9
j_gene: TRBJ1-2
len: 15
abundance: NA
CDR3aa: CASSSGTGANYGYTF

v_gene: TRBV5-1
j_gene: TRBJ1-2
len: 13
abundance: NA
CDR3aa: CASRLREHYGYTF

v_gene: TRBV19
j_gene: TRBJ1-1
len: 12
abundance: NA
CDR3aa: CASREQGTEAFF

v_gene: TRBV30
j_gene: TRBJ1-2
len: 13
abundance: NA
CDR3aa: CAWSRLANYGYTF

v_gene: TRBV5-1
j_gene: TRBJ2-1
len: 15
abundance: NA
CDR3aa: CASSLLQGSYNEQFF